The 18 T cell receptor beta chains below come from one sample, sequenced in a study of blood T cell repertoires in COVID-19. The data were produced by immunoSEQ multiplex PCR, yet TCRdb's version contains in-frame clones alone and is incomplete. The sample consists of 200,000 to 250,000 clones, roughly 85% of them appearing once. The sample taken for sequencing was PBMCs or T cells enriched from blood (not recorded which). These receptors were obtained from a woman between 35 and 50 years old who had been exposed to COVID-19.

This sequence joins TRBV3-1 (or the pseudogene TRBV3-2) and TRBJ2-5; tentative D call: TRBD1 (5 bases). Trimming removed 1 base from V and 1 base from J, with 13 bases in between. Germline values: CDR1 LGHDT, CDR2 YNNKEL (reference sequence). This CDR3 spans 16 amino acids. The CDR3 reads CASSQVTTELQETQYF. Here the CDR3 DNA reads TGTGCCAGCAGCCAAGTCACGACAGAACTCCAAGAGACCCAGTACTTC.

This clone is a singleton in its sample. This sequence joins TRBV19 and TRBJ1-1, with D maybe TRBD1 (5 bases). The CDR3 sequence is 14 residues long. The V end lost 6 bases, the J end lost 0 bases, and 11 bases lay between the germline ends. CDR1 and CDR2 from the germline V gene are LNHDA and SQIVND (reference sequence). The CDR3, as DNA: TGTGCCAGTAGCAGGGCAGGCATGAACACTGAAGCTTTCTTT. It codes for CASSRAGMNTEAFF.

The V call is TRBV7-9, the J call TRBJ2-5, with a tentative D call TRBD1 (6 bases). Germline CDR1 reads SEHNR; CDR2 reads FQNEAQ (reference sequence). CDR3 size: 14 residues. V lost 5 bases and J lost 5, with 15 bases in between. The CDR3 loop reads CASSPTGVGETQYF. The DNA for the CDR3 is TGTGCCAGCAGCCCGACAGGAGTTGGGGAGACCCAGTACTTC.

The rearrangement uses TRBV4-1 and TRBJ1-5, with D unclear. V gave up 4 bases and J gave up 4 bases, with 11 bases separating them. The CDR3 runs to 14 residues. Germline CDR1 reads MGHRA; CDR2 reads YSYEKL. CDR3 amino acids: CASSPRPGNQPQHF. For the CDR3, the DNA is TGCGCCAGCAGCCCCCGCCCAGGTAATCAGCCCCAGCATTTT.

The chain recombines TRBV28 with TRBJ1-3; D gene uncertain. V lost 10 bases, J lost 0 bases, and 13 bases lay in between. CDR1 and CDR2 from the germline V gene are MDHEN and SYDVKM. The CDR3 contains 14 residues. This chain's CDR3 is CATDQASSGNTIYF. The CDR3 DNA follows: TGTGCCACAGACCAAGCGAGCTCTGGAAACACCATATATTTT.

This chain links TRBV5-1 with TRBJ1-2; the match to TRBD1 covers 9 bases. Germline loops: CDR1 SGHRS, CDR2 YFSETQ. V shed 7 bases and J 3 bases; nucleotides not matched to a gene: 1. CDR3 length: 12 amino acids. The CDR3 sequence: CASGQGHYGYTF. The CDR3 DNA sequence: TGCGCCAGCGGACAGGGGCACTATGGCTACACCTTC.

V gene TRBV28 combines with J gene TRBJ1-2, with D tentatively TRBD1 (6 bases). V dropped 6 bases and J dropped 6 bases, with 20 bases sitting between them. The CDR3 spans 15 residues. Looked up from germline, CDR1 is MDHEN and CDR2 is SYDVKM. The CDR3 sequence is CASRGRIGTSDGYTF. CDR3 DNA: TGTGCCAGCAGAGGCCGAATAGGGACAAGCGATGGCTACACCTTC.

The V call is TRBV6-5, the J call TRBJ2-3, with D possibly being TRBD2 (5 bases). Per the germline V gene, CDR1 is MNHEY and CDR2 is SVGAGI. V gave up 5 bases and J gave up 3 bases, with 15 bases separating them. The CDR3 loop spans 15 amino acids. The CDR3 region has the DNA TGTGCCAGCAGTACGGGGTACGACGGGACAGATACGCAGTATTTT. This codes for CASSTGYDGTDTQYF.

This sequence joins TRBV5-1 and TRBJ2-5, with D perhaps TRBD2 (5 bases). V was trimmed by 4 bases and J by 2 bases, leaving 12 bases between them. The germline V gene has CDR1 SGHRS and CDR2 YFSETQ. The CDR3 has 14 amino acids. In DNA, the CDR3 is TGCGCCAGCAGCACCCGGACTGGGCAAGAGACCCAGTACTTC. Its translation is CASSTRTGQETQYF.

This chain connects TRBV27 to TRBJ2-5; 8 nucleotides match TRBD1. V lost 1 base and J lost 5; bases outside the gene matches: 6. CDR3 size: 15 residues. The germline gives CDR1 MNHEY, CDR2 SMNVEV (reference sequence). CDR3 sequence: CASSLLARGQETQYF. The CDR3 DNA follows: TGTGCCAGCAGTTTATTAGCCAGGGGGCAGGAGACCCAGTACTTC.

The chain couples TRBV19 to TRBJ2-7; 10 bases align to TRBD2. After removal of 6 bases from V and 3 bases from J, the junction contained 8 bases not matched to a gene. Germline lookup yields CDR1 LNHDA and CDR2 SQIVND (reference sequence). This CDR3 contains 15 residues. The CDR3 region has the DNA TGTGCCAGTAGGCCATCTAGCGGGGGAATCTACGAGCAGTACTTC. This translates into CASRPSSGGIYEQYF.

This CDR3 reads CASSPLTLAHPYQETQYF. The CDR3 nucleotides read TGTGCCAGCTCACCACTAACGCTAGCCCACCCGTACCAAGAGACCCAGTACTTC. The gene calls are TRBV18 and TRBJ2-5; weak D call: TRBD2 (5 bases). CDR1 and CDR2 (germline): KGHSH, LQKENI. This CDR3 is built from 18 residues. Trimming cost V 1 base and J 0 bases, with 18 bases left between them.

This sequence joins TRBV2 and TRBJ1-5; 7 positions match TRBD1. This CDR3 region has 14 residues. V gave up 5 bases and J gave up 5 bases; unmatched junction bases: 6. The germline CDR1 and CDR2 sequences are SNHLY and FYNNEI. The CDR3 reads CASSRKGQYQPQHF. The DNA for the CDR3 is TGTGCCAGCAGTCGAAAGGGACAGTATCAGCCCCAGCATTTT.

The chain carries TRBV12-3 or TRBV12-4 and TRBJ1-1; tentative D call: TRBD1 (6 bases). Between the trimmed V and J ends, which lost 6 bases and 3 bases, there was a span of 11 bases. This CDR3 has 13 residues. The CDR3 loop is CASSFGQYTEAFF. The CDR3 DNA is TGTGCCAGCAGCTTCGGACAGTACACTGAAGCTTTCTTT.

This chain joins TRBV18 and TRBJ2-3, with D perhaps matching TRBD2 (6 bases). Germline-derived CDR1 and CDR2 are KGHSH and LQKENI. Deletions cut 0 bases from V and 6 bases from J, with 16 bases between. The CDR3 sequence is 16 residues long. CDR3 residues: CASSPPGAAEGDTQYF. The CDR3 bases are TGTGCCAGCTCACCACCCGGAGCAGCGGAGGGCGATACGCAGTATTTT. Combining the CDR3 with reference TRBV18 and TRBJ2-3 gives the whole variable domain NAGVMQNPRHLVRRRGQEARLRCSPMKGHSHVYWYRQLPEEGLKFMVYLQKENIIDESGMPKERFSAEFPKEGPSILRIQQVVRGDSAAYFCASSPPGAAEGDTQYFGPGTRLTVL.

The J gene is TRBJ2-5, the V gene TRBV10-3; D possibly corresponds to TRBD2 (5 bases). V lost 10 bases and J lost 5, with 17 bases in between. This CDR3 region has 13 residues. CDR1 and CDR2 from the germline V gene are ENHRY and SYGVKD. CDR3 sequence reads: CATHPGMGETQYF. CDR3 bases: TGTGCCACTCACCCGGGGATGGGGGAGACCCAGTACTTC.

This clone was recorded once. The chain is built from TRBV11-2 and TRBJ1-2; no clear D gene. This CDR3 contains 17 residues. V was pared by 0 bases and J by 8 bases, with 22 bases between. Germline V gene data show CDR1 as SGHAT and CDR2 as FQNNGV. Here the CDR3 DNA reads TGTGCCAGCAGCTTAGATGGGTGGGCAGCTCCCTCAGAGGGCTACACCTTC. Amino acid sequence: CASSLDGWAAPSEGYTF.

This chain joins TRBV6-5 and TRBJ2-3; D is perhaps TRBD2 (6 bases). Germline V gene sequence: CDR1 MNHEY, CDR2 SVGAGI. V lost 0 bases and J lost 8, with 15 bases in between. This CDR3 is built from 15 residues. CDR3 bases: TGTGCCAGCAGTTACTCGGGGACGGGGGTTAGTACGCAGTATTTT. This codes for CASSYSGTGVSTQYF.